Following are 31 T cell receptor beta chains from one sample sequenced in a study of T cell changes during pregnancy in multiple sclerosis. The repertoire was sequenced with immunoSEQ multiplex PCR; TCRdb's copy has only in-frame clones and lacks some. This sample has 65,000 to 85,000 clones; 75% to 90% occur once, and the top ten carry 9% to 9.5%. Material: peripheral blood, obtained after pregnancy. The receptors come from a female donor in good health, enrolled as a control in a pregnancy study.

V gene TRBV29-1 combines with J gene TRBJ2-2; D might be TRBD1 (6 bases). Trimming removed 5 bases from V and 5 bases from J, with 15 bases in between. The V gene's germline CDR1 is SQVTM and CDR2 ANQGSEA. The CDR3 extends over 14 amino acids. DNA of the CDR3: TGCAGCGTTCGGAAGCAGGGGAGAACCGGGGAGCTGTTTTTT. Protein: CSVRKQGRTGELFF.

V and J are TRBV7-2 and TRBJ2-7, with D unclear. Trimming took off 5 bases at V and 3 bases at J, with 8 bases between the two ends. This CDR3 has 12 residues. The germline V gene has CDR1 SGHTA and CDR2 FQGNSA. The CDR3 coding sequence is TGTGCCAGCAGCGTAGTAAACTACGAGCAGTACTTC. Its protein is CASSVVNYEQYF.

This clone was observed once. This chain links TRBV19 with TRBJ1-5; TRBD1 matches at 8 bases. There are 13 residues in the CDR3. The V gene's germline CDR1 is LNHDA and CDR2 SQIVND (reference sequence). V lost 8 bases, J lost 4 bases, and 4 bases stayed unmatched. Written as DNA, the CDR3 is TGTGCCAGTCAGGGGGCGGGTAATCAGCCCCAGCATTTT. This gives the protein CASQGAGNQPQHF.

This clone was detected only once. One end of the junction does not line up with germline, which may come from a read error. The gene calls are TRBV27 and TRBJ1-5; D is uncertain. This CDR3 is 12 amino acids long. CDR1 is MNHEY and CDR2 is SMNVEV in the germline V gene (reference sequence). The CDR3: CASSPPNRPQHF. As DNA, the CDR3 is TGTGCCAGCAGTCCCCCTAATCGGCCCCAGCATTTT.

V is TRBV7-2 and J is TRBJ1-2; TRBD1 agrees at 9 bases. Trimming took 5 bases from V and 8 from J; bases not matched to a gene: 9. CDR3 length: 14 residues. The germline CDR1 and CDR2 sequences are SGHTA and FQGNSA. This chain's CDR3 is CASSKRDRDRGYTF. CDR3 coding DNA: TGTGCCAGCAGCAAACGGGACAGGGATAGAGGCTACACCTTC. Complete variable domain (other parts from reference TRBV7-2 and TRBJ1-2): GAGVSQSPSNKVTEKGKDVELRCDPISGHTALYWYRQSLGQGLEFLIYFQGNSAPDKSGLPSDRFSAERTGGSVSTLTIQRTQQEDSAVYLCASSKRDRDRGYTFGSGTRLTVV.

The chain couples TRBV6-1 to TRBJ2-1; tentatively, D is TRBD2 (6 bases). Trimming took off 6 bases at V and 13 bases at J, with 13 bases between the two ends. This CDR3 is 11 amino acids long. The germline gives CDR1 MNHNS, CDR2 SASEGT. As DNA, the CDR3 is TGTGCCAGCAGGGCGGGACCCCTCCAGTTCTTC. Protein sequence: CASRAGPLQFF.

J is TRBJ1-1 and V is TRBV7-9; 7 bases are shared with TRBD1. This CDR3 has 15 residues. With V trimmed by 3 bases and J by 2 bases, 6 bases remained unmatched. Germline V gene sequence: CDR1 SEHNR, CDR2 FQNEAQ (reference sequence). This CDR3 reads CASSFNRGRNTEAFF. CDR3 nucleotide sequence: TGTGCCAGCAGCTTTAATAGGGGGCGTAACACTGAAGCTTTCTTT.

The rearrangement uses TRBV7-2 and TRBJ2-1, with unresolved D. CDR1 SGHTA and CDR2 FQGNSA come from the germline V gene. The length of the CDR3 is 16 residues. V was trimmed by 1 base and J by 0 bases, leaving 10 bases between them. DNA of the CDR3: TGTGCCAGCAGCTTAGAGGCGGATTCCTCCTACAATGAGCAGTTCTTC. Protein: CASSLEADSSYNEQFF.

The DNA for the CDR3 is TGTGCCAGCAGTTACAGGGTGGGCACTGAAGCTTTCTTT. Amino acids: CASSYRVGTEAFF. The chain recombines TRBV27 with TRBJ1-1; TRBD1 might be the D (6 bases). Germline values: CDR1 MNHEY, CDR2 SMNVEV (reference sequence). This CDR3 has 13 residues. V lost 4 bases, J lost 4 bases, and 10 bases lay in between.

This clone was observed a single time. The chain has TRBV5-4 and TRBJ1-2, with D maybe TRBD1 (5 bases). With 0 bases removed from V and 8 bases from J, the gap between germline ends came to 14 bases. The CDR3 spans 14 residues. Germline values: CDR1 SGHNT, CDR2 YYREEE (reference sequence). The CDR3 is CASSLDLGDGGYTF. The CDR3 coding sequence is TGTGCCAGCAGCTTGGATTTAGGGGATGGAGGCTACACCTTC.

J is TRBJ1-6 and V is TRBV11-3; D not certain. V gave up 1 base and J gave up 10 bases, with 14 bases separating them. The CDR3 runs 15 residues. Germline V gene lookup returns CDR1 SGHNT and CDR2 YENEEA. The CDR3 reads CASSLVADILSPLHF. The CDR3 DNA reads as TGTGCCAGCAGCTTAGTCGCCGACATCTTGTCACCCCTCCACTTT.

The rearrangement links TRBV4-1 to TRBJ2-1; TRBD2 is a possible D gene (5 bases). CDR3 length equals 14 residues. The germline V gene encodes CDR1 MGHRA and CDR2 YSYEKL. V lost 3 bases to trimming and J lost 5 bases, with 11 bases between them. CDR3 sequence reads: CASSHPAGHNEQFF. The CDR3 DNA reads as TGCGCCAGCAGCCACCCTGCGGGCCACAATGAGCAGTTCTTC.

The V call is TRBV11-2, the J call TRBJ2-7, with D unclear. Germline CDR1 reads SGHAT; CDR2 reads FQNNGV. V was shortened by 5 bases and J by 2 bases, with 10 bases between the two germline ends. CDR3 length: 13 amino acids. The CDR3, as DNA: TGTGCCAGCAGCCCTGGCGGCACCTACGAGCAGTACTTC. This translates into CASSPGGTYEQYF.

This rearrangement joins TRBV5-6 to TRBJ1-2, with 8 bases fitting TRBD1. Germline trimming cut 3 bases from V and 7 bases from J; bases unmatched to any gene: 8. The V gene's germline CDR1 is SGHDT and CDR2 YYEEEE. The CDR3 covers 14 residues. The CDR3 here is CASSSGQGLGGYTF. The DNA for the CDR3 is TGTGCCAGCAGCTCAGGACAGGGTCTTGGTGGCTACACCTTC.

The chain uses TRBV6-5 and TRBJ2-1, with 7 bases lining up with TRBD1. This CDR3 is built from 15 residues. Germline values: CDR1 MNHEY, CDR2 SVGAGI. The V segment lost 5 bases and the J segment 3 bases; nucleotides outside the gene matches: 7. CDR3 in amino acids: CASSADRDVYNEQFF. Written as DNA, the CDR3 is TGTGCCAGCAGTGCAGACAGGGACGTCTACAATGAGCAGTTCTTC.

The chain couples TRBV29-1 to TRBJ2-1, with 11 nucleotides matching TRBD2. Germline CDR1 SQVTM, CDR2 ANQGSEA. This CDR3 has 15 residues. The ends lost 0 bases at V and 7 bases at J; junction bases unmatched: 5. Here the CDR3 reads CSVEDLAGGRNEQFF. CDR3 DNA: TGCAGCGTTGAAGATTTAGCGGGAGGGCGGAATGAGCAGTTCTTC.

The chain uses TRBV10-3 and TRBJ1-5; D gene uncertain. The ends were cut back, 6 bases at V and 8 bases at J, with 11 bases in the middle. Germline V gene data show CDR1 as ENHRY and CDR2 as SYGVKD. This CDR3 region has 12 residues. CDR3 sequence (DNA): TGTGCCATCAGCTCCGCGCTGGAGCCCCAGCATTTT. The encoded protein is CAISSALEPQHF.

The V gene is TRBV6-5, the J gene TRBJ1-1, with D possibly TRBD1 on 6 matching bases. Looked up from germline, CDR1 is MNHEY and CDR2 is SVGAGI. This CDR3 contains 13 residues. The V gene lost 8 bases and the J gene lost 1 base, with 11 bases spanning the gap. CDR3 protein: CASRIRGNTEAFF. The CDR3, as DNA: TGTGCCAGCCGCATCAGGGGGAACACTGAAGCTTTCTTT.

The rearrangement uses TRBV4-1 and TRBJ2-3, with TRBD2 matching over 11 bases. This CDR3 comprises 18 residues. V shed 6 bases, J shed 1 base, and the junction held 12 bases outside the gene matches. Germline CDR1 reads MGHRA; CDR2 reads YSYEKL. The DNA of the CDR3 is TGCGCCAGCAGTCCGACTAGCGGGGTGACCCTAGGCACAGATACGCAGTATTTT. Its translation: CASSPTSGVTLGTDTQYF.

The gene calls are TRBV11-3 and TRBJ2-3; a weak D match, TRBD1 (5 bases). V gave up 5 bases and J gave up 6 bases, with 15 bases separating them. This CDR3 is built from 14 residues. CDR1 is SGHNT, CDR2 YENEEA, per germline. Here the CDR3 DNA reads TGTGCCAGCAGCCCCCGGACGCCAGGGGATACGCAGTATTTT. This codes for CASSPRTPGDTQYF.

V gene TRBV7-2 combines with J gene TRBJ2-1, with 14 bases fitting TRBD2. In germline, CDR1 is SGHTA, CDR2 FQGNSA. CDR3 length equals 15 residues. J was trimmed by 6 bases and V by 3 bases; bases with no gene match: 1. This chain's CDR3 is CASSLGLAGVNEQFF. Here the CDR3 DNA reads TGTGCCAGCAGCTTGGGACTAGCGGGAGTCAATGAGCAGTTCTTC.

CDR3 amino acids: CASSNQLAGHYNEQFF. The CDR3 DNA reads as TGTGCCAGTAGCAATCAACTAGCGGGACACTACAATGAGCAGTTCTTC. The chain links TRBV19 to TRBJ2-1; 10 nucleotides align to TRBD2. After removal of 6 bases from V and 3 bases from J, the junction contained 8 bases not matched to a gene. CDR1 is LNHDA and CDR2 is SQIVND in the germline V gene (reference sequence). The CDR3 runs to 16 residues.

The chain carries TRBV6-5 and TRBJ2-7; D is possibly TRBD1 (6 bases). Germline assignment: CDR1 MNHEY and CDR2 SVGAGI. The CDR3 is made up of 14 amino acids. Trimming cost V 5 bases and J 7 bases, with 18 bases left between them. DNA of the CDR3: TGTGCCAGCAGTGGTGCCGGGACACCCTCGGAGCAGTACTTC. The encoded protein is CASSGAGTPSEQYF.

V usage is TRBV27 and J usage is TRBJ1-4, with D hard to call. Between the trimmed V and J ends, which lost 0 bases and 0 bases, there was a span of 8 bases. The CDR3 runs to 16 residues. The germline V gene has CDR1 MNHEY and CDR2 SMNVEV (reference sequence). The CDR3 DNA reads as TGTGCCAGCAGTTTATCTCCGAGATCAACTAATGAAAAACTGTTTTTT. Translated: CASSLSPRSTNEKLFF.

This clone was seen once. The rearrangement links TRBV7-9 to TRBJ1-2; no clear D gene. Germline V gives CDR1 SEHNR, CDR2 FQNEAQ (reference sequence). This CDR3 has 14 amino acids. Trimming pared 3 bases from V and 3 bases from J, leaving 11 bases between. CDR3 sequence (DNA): TGTGCCAGCAGCTTCTCGCTGGGCGACTATGGCTACACCTTC. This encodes CASSFSLGDYGYTF.

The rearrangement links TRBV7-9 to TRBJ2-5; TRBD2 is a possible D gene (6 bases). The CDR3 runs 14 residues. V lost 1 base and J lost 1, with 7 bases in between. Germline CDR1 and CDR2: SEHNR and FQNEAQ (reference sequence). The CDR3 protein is CASSLVGSQETQYF. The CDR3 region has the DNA TGTGCCAGCAGCTTAGTCGGGAGCCAAGAGACCCAGTACTTC.

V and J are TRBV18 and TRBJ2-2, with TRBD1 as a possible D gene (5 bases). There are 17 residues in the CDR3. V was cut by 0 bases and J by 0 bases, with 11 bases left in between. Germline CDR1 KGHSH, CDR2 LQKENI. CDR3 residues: CASSPPNQGTNTGELFF. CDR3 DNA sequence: TGTGCCAGCTCACCACCTAACCAGGGAACGAACACCGGGGAGCTGTTTTTT.

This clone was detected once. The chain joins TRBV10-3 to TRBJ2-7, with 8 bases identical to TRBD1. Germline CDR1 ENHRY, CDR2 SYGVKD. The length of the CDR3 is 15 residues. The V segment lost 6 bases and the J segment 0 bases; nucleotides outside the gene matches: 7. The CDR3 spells CAISRSGQGSYEQYF. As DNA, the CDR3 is TGTGCCATCAGCCGATCCGGACAGGGCTCCTACGAGCAGTACTTC.

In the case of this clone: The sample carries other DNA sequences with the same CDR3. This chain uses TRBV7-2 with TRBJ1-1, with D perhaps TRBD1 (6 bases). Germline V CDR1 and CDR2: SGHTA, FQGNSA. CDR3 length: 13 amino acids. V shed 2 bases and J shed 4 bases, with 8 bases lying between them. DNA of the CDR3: TGTGCCAGCAGCTTAACAGGGAGCACTGAAGCTTTCTTT. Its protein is CASSLTGSTEAFF.

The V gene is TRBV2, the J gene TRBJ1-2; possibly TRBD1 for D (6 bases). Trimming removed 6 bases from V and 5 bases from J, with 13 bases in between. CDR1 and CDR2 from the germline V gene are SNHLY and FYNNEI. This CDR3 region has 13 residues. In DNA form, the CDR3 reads TGTGCCAGCAGCACCGGACAGTATTATGGCTACACCTTC. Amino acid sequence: CASSTGQYYGYTF. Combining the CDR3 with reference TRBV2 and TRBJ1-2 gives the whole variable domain EPEVTQTPSHQVTQMGQEVILRCVPISNHLYFYWYRQILGQKVEFLVSFYNNEISEKSEIFDDQFSVERPDGSNFTLKIRSTKLEDSAMYFCASSTGQYYGYTFGSGTRLTVV.

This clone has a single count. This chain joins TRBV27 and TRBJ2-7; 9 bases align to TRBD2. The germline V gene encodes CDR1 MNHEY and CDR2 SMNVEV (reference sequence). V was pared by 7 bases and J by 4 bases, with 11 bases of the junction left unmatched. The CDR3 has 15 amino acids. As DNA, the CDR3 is TGTGCCAGCACCTCACTGAGCGGGAGGTTTTACGAGCAGTACTTC. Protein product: CASTSLSGRFYEQYF.